Below, 2 T cell receptor beta chains from the same sample are listed, as sequenced in a study of cytomegalovirus exposure and HLA in healthy donors. The PCR used 60 Vbeta and 13 Jbeta primers. Sequencing used immunoSEQ multiplex PCR; TCRdb keeps in-frame clones, though not all of them. The data show about 80,000 clones, around 80% seen once. Sequencing was carried out using PBMCs. The receptors here all came from a man aged 25-45 years in good health and CMV-seronegative.

This chain uses TRBV19 with TRBJ2-3; D is perhaps TRBD1 (6 bases). Trimming pared 8 bases from V and 0 bases from J, leaving 18 bases between. CDR3 length equals 16 residues. CDR1 is LNHDA and CDR2 is SQIVND in the germline V gene (reference sequence). CDR3 sequence (DNA): TGTGCCAGTGCCCAGGGGCCAGAGACTAGCACAGATACGCAGTATTTT. Encoded protein: CASAQGPETSTDTQYF.

The chain links TRBV30 to TRBJ2-5, with 9 bases fitting TRBD1. This CDR3 is built from 15 residues. Germline CDR1 is GTSNPN and CDR2 is SVGIG (reference sequence). The junction had 8 bases not matched to a gene; V was cut back by 2 bases and J by 4 bases. CDR3 coding DNA: TGTGCCTGGAGTATCGGGACAGGGTTTGCAGAGACCCAGTACTTC. Protein product: CAWSIGTGFAETQYF.